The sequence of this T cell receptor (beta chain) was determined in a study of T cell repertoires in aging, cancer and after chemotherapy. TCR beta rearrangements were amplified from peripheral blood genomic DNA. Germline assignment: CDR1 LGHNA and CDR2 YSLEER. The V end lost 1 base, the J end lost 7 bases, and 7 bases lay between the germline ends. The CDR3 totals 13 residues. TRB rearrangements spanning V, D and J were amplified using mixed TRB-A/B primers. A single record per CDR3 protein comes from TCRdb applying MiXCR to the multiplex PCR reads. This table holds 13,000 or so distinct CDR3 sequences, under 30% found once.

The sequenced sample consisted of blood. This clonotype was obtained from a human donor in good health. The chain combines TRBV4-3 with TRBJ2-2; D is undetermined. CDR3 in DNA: TGCGCCAGCAGCCAAGCGGCATACGGGGAGCTGTTTTTT. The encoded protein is CASSQAAYGELFF.